This T cell receptor beta chain was identified in a study of T-cell reconstitution after alpha-beta-depleted transplantation in children. Study observations and caveats: T-cell counts and diversity were attributed mostly to newly produced T cells one year after transplant.

As to this clonotype: What it binds is unknown.

CDR3 length: 18 residues. Germline CDR1 is KGHSH and CDR2 is LQKENI. V was clipped by 4 bases and J by 1 base; unmatched bases: 13. The library targeted TCRbeta and was prepared with unique molecular identifiers. TCRdb re-derived calls from the PCR reads in MiXCR, one entry per CDR3 protein. Here the sample spans approximately 150,000 distinct CDR3 sequences, 8% to 10% being singletons. The sequences come from PBMCs, mostly from graft donor cells, collected 180 days after TCRalphabeta/CD19-depleted stem cell transplant. The receptor was derived from a female patient between 2 and 10 years old who had a stem cell transplant for congenital amegakaryocytic thrombocytopenia, so the T cells may come from the graft donor. V gene TRBV18 combines with J gene TRBJ2-7; 10 nucleotides line up with TRBD1. CDR3 in DNA: TGTGCCAGCTCACTGAGCCCACCCGGGACAGGGGCATCCTACGAGCAGTACTTC. This gives the protein CASSLSPPGTGASYEQYF.